This TCR beta chain comes out of a study of CD8 T cells in Susac syndrome. CD8+ and CD4+ T cells from blood underwent TCR beta sequencing, which was carried out in a high-throughput format. Random hexamers served to reverse transcribe roughly 0.45 to 1 ug RNA. Using its own MiXCR run on the immunoSEQ multiplex PCR reads, TCRdb lists one record per CDR3 protein. Of about 280,000 distinct CDR3 sequences listed, about 88% are singletons. The CDR3 sequence is 15 residues long. Germline CDR1 is MNHEY and CDR2 is SVGAGI. Losses at the gene ends were 5 bases for V and 4 bases for J; bases not matched to a gene: 8.

Input material: CD8+ T cells from PBMCs. The sequence came from a human donor with multiple sclerosis. The V and J genes are TRBV6-5 and TRBJ2-1; TRBD1 matches 7 bases. CDR3 sequence: CASSDRDSVYNEQFF. CDR3 nucleotides: TGTGCCAGCAGTGACCGGGACAGCGTATACAATGAGCAGTTCTTC.